One and the same sample provided the 13 T cell receptor delta chains below, sequenced in a study of gamma-delta T cells after stem cell transplantation. TCRdb ran CATT on the RT-PCR reads. The sample has around 8,400 delta-chain clones, roughly 15% seen once. What was sequenced was gamma-delta T cells. These receptors all stem from a human donor. It is not recorded whose cells these are; they may come from a transplant donor.

Worth noting for this clone: Only one base separates this from a far larger clonotype, so it likely reflects a read error. Other nucleotide sequences in the sample specify the same CDR3. The chain combines TRDV2 with TRDJ2; 11 bases line up with TRDD3. The length of the CDR3 is 18 residues. Germline assignment: CDR1 GEAIGNYY and CDR2 EKD. The ends lost 1 base at V and 2 bases at J; junction bases unmatched: 8. The CDR3 coding sequence is TGTGCCTGTGACACAAAGCTGGGGGATACCCGATTGACAGCACAACTCTTCTTT. It is translated as CACDTKLGDTRLTAQLFF.

The table lists this clone with a few counts. This likely reflects a read error, since a far larger clone is one base away. This sample includes further DNA sequences coding for the same CDR3. CDR3 bases: TGTGCCTGCGACAAAGTACTGGGGGATACCTGGGACACCCGACAGATGTTTTTC. Encoded protein: CACDKVLGDTWDTRQMFF. V is TRDV2 and J is TRDJ3; 11 positions match TRDD3. CDR3 length equals 18 residues. Germline V CDR1 and CDR2: GEAIGNYY, EKD.

This clone is termed medium-sized. Other nucleotide sequences from this sample produce the same CDR3. The J gene is TRDJ3, the V gene TRDV2; 13 bases align to TRDD3. This CDR3 region has 20 residues. Germline V CDR1 and CDR2: GEAIGNYY, EKD. V gave up 3 bases and J gave up 1 base; unmatched junction bases: 8. CDR3 sequence: CACDSGTGGYASWDTRQMFF. CDR3 DNA sequence: TGTGCCTGTGACTCGGGTACTGGGGGATACGCTTCCTGGGACACCCGACAGATGTTTTTC.

By frequency in the sample, this clone is medium-sized. J is TRDJ3 and V is TRDV2, with 11 bases that match TRDD3. The CDR3 covers 19 residues. J lost 0 bases, V lost 2 bases, and 5 bases had no gene match. Germline assignment: CDR1 GEAIGNYY and CDR2 EKD. CDR3 DNA sequence: TGTGCCTGTGACAAAATACTGGGGGATAGCTCCTGGGACACCCGACAGATGTTTTTC. Translated, it gives CACDKILGDSSWDTRQMFF.

This clone has a single count. A read error is likely here: a far larger clone is one base away. The sample carries other DNA sequences with the same CDR3. V and J are TRDV2 and TRDJ3; TRDD3 agrees at 9 bases. There are 17 residues in the CDR3. Germline V gene lookup returns CDR1 GEAIGNYY and CDR2 EKD. For the CDR3, the DNA is TGTGCCTGTGACTACTGGGGGAGCTCCTGGGACACCCGGCAGATGTTTTTC. Translating gives CACDYWGSSWDTRQMFF.

This clone is medium-sized (0.01 to 0.1%) by share. The chain couples TRDV2 to TRDJ1; TRDD3 matches 11 bases. The CDR3 extends over 18 amino acids. Germline-derived CDR1 and CDR2 are GEAIGNYY and EKD. V lost 6 bases to trimming and J lost 1 base; unmatched junction nucleotides: 15. CDR3 coding DNA: TGTGCCTGTCACAATATAAACGGCCTGGGGGATACCACCGATAAACTCATCTTT. Its protein product is CACHNINGLGDTTDKLIF.

Remarks on this clone: A much larger clone sits a single nucleotide away, making a read error possible. This sequence joins TRDV2 and TRDJ3, with TRDD3 matching 10 bases. V lost 3 bases, J lost 2 bases, and 15 bases stayed unmatched. The germline gives CDR1 GEAIGNYY, CDR2 EKD. CDR3 length: 21 residues. The CDR3 DNA is TGTGCCTGTGACGTACGAACCTGGGGGATAGTCGCCCCCTGGGACACCCGACAGATGTTTTTC. Its translation: CACDVRTWGIVAPWDTRQMFF.

In the case of this clone: One end of the junction does not line up with germline, which may come from a read error. This CDR3 is also generated by other DNA sequences in the sample. The rearrangement links TRDV1 to TRDJ1, with TRDD3 identical over 9 bases. This CDR3 comprises 18 residues. Germline values: CDR1 TSWWSYY, CDR2 QGS. The CDR3 region is CALGDPLILVGDSGKLIF. CDR3 bases: TGTGCACTTGGGGATCCCCTTATCCTGGTGGGGGATAGCGGGAAACTCATCTTT.

This clone rates as medium-sized. This chain connects TRDV3 to TRDJ1, with D perhaps TRDD3 (6 bases). V was clipped by 1 base and J by 0 bases, with 15 bases between them. CDR3 size: 15 residues. CDR1 is TVYSNPD and CDR2 is GDNSRS in the germline V gene (reference sequence). Written as DNA, the CDR3 is TGTGCCTTTATGGGGGGGGACCGGTACACCGATAAACTCATCTTT. This translates into CAFMGGDRYTDKLIF.

This rearrangement joins TRDV1 to TRDJ1; TRDD3 matches 12 bases. CDR1 is TSWWSYY and CDR2 is QGS in the germline V gene. The CDR3 spans 23 residues. Losses at the gene ends were 6 bases for V and 0 bases for J; bases not matched to a gene: 26. The CDR3 region has the DNA TGTGCTCTTGGCTTAGAATCTCGCCTTCTCCGACTGGGGGATACAGAGTACACCGATAAACTCATCTTT. Translated, it gives CALGLESRLLRLGDTEYTDKLIF.

This clone rates as medium-sized. Within the sample, other DNA sequences also encode this same CDR3. V and J are TRDV1 and TRDJ4; 10 bases align to TRDD3. Germline V gene lookup returns CDR1 TSWWSYY and CDR2 QGS. With V trimmed by 1 base and J by 0 bases, 17 bases remained unmatched. The CDR3 length is 20 residues. In nucleotides, the CDR3 is TGTGCTCTTGGGGAACCGGGCGTTCCTACTTGGGGGATACCGGCCAGACCCCTGATCTTT. Translating it yields CALGEPGVPTWGIPARPLIF.

This clone is medium-sized by share. The rearrangement links TRDV1 to TRDJ1; perhaps TRDD3 as D (7 bases). The CDR3 runs 23 residues. In germline, CDR1 is TSWWSYY, CDR2 QGS. The ends were cut back, 5 bases at V and 5 bases at J, with 42 bases in the middle. The DNA for the CDR3 is TGTGCTCTTGGGTCGCCGTGTCCTACGGATGCGTACTGGGGATCGCTTGGTGTGGATAAACTCATCTTT. Translated: CALGSPCPTDAYWGSLGVDKLIF.

The genes are TRDV3 and TRDJ1; 9 nucleotides line up with TRDD2. Unmatched junction bases numbered 20, after V lost 0 bases and J lost 6 bases. Germline loops: CDR1 TVYSNPD, CDR2 GDNSRS (reference sequence). The CDR3 covers 18 residues. The CDR3 DNA sequence: TGTGCCTTTAGAAGGCCTTCCTACGATTTGGGGATCTGGTATAAACTCATCTTT. Its protein is CAFRRPSYDLGIWYKLIF.